These 22 T cell receptor beta chains were all obtained from the same sample, sequenced in a study of blood T cell repertoires in COVID-19. Clones were sequenced by immunoSEQ multiplex PCR, and TCRdb holds only the in-frame ones, with some missing. The sample holds 250,000 to 400,000 clones; about 91% are singletons and the top ten take approximately 1.6%. What was sequenced was peripheral blood. All receptors come from a woman aged 25 to 39 with COVID-19, enrolled during active disease.

This chain connects TRBV6-5 to TRBJ1-1; weak D call: TRBD1 (5 bases). V shed 2 bases and J shed 7 bases, with 14 bases lying between them. Germline V gene data show CDR1 as MNHEY and CDR2 as SVGAGI. CDR3 length: 14 amino acids. The CDR3 coding sequence is TGTGCCAGCAGTTACCAAGGGGCAGGAGTTGAAGCTTTCTTT. This sequence encodes CASSYQGAGVEAFF.

The chain combines TRBV5-1 with TRBJ1-1, with 11 bases that match TRBD1. Germline assignment: CDR1 SGHRS and CDR2 YFSETQ. The CDR3 has 15 residues. V shed 3 bases and J 5 bases; nucleotides not matched to a gene: 6. CDR3 in DNA: TGCGCCAGCAGCTGGGATGGGACAGGGGGGACTGAAGCTTTCTTT. It translates to CASSWDGTGGTEAFF.

The chain joins TRBV25-1 to TRBJ2-2; 8 bases map to TRBD1. J gave up 5 bases and V 4 bases, and 12 bases lay outside the gene matches. Germline V gene sequence: CDR1 MGHDK, CDR2 SYGVNS. There are 17 residues in the CDR3. DNA of the CDR3: TGTGCCAGCAGTGGAAGACCCGGACAGGGACCAACCGGGGAGCTGTTTTTT. It specifies CASSGRPGQGPTGELFF.

The gene calls are TRBV11-2 and TRBJ1-1; 8 positions agree with TRBD1. In germline, CDR1 is SGHAT, CDR2 FQNNGV. Germline trimming cut 6 bases from V and 1 base from J; bases unmatched to any gene: 1. This CDR3 comprises 13 residues. CDR3 nucleotide sequence: TGTGCCAGCAGGGACAGGGCGAACACTGAAGCTTTCTTT. It codes for CASRDRANTEAFF.

A single count supports this clone. V is TRBV7-8 and J is TRBJ2-1; TRBD2 matches at 9 bases. Per the germline V gene, CDR1 is SGHVS and CDR2 is FQNEAQ. The CDR3 is 17 amino acids. Trimming took 3 bases from V and 8 from J; bases not matched to a gene: 14. The CDR3: CASSLRASGDLRDEQFF. The CDR3 nucleotides read TGTGCCAGCAGCTTGAGAGCTAGCGGGGATTTAAGGGATGAGCAGTTCTTC.

This clone was counted between two and nine times. The V gene is TRBV29-1, the J gene TRBJ1-2, with TRBD1 identical over 7 bases. There are 11 residues in the CDR3. The V and J ends lost 7 bases and 12 bases, in that order; junction bases with no gene match: 11. Germline CDR1 and CDR2: SQVTM and ANQGSEA. The CDR3 loop is CSAVDGTEDTF. As DNA, the CDR3 is TGCAGCGCCGTAGATGGGACAGAGGACACCTTC.

This chain joins TRBV12-3 or TRBV12-4 and TRBJ2-2; D is possibly TRBD1 (8 bases). The CDR3 totals 13 residues. Trimming removed 5 bases at V and 12 bases at J, with 16 bases between. CDR3 sequence (DNA): TGTGCCAGCAGTGAATTACAGGGGGGGAAGCTGTTTTTT. Amino acid sequence: CASSELQGGKLFF.

V is TRBV2 and J is TRBJ1-3; 8 bases match TRBD1. Germline V gives CDR1 SNHLY, CDR2 FYNNEI. V lost 2 bases and J lost 0; bases outside the gene matches: 0. The CDR3 has 15 residues. CDR3 sequence reads: CASSETGGSGNTIYF. In DNA, the CDR3 is TGTGCCAGCAGTGAAACAGGGGGCTCTGGAAACACCATATATTTT.

The chain links TRBV7-7 to TRBJ2-5, with unresolved D. The CDR3 covers 16 residues. Germline loops: CDR1 SSHAT, CDR2 FNYEAQ (reference sequence). Trimming stripped 5 bases from V and 2 bases from J, with 18 bases between. The CDR3 nucleotides are TGTGCCAGCAGCGAAGGTTATAGCAATGAACAAGAGACCCAGTACTTC. Its translation is CASSEGYSNEQETQYF.

This chain joins TRBV27 and TRBJ2-4, with D possibly TRBD1 on 6 matching bases. The CDR3 covers 16 residues. Germline values: CDR1 MNHEY, CDR2 SMNVEV (reference sequence). V lost 3 bases, J lost 1 base, and 13 bases lay in between. The CDR3 loop is CASSFRGTGAKNIQYF. Written as DNA, the CDR3 is TGTGCCAGCAGTTTCAGGGGTACGGGGGCCAAAAACATTCAGTACTTC.

The chain recombines TRBV23-1 with TRBJ2-7; the match to TRBD1 covers 12 bases. TRBV23-1 is an ORF; its function is uncertain. The CDR3 spans 14 residues. V trimming: 8 bases; J trimming: 3 bases; junction bases outside the gene matches: 5. CDR3 in amino acids: CASRDRGHVYEQYF. The CDR3 DNA follows: TGCGCCAGCCGGGACAGGGGGCACGTCTACGAGCAGTACTTC.

This clone was seen only a few times. V usage is TRBV4-1 and J usage is TRBJ1-6; TRBD1 matches at 7 bases. CDR1 MGHRA and CDR2 YSYEKL come from the germline V gene. The CDR3 covers 15 residues. V shed 3 bases and J 10 bases; nucleotides not matched to a gene: 9. In DNA, the CDR3 is TGCGCCAGCAGCCATTCCCCGGGACAGATCTCACCCCTCCACTTT. It is translated as CASSHSPGQISPLHF.

The chain joins TRBV28 to TRBJ1-6; D possibly corresponds to TRBD1 (6 bases). This CDR3 is built from 16 residues. Trimming shortened V by 7 bases and J by 7 bases, and 20 bases separated the two germline ends. The germline V gene encodes CDR1 MDHEN and CDR2 SYDVKM. For the CDR3, the DNA is TGTGCCAGCAACTTAGGGGGGGCGGGCGGAAATTCACCCCTCCACTTT. Protein: CASNLGGAGGNSPLHF.

This chain uses TRBV7-9 with TRBJ2-6; D is ambiguous. V lost 6 bases, J lost 2 bases, and 5 bases lay in between. The CDR3 sequence is 13 residues long. CDR1 is SEHNR and CDR2 is FQNEAQ in the germline V gene (reference sequence). The CDR3 protein is CASSRAGANVLTF. Written as DNA, the CDR3 is TGTGCCAGCAGTCGGGCTGGGGCCAACGTCCTGACTTTC.

The chain uses TRBV10-3 and TRBJ2-3, with 7 bases aligning to TRBD1. CDR3 length: 12 residues. Trimming removed 5 bases from V and 4 bases from J; junction bases left unmatched: 0. The germline V gene has CDR1 ENHRY and CDR2 SYGVKD. CDR3 nucleotide sequence: TGTGCCATCAGTCAGGGGGCAGATACGCAGTATTTT. It encodes CAISQGADTQYF.

The chain joins TRBV30 to TRBJ1-4, with D possibly matching TRBD1 (5 bases). This CDR3 region has 18 residues. Trimming cost V 3 bases and J 0 bases, with 20 bases left between them. CDR1 is GTSNPN, CDR2 SVGIG, per germline (reference sequence). CDR3 loop: CAWSVTGSGGPTNEKLFF. CDR3 in DNA: TGTGCCTGGAGCGTAACCGGCTCGGGGGGACCAACTAATGAAAAACTGTTTTTT.

The chain links TRBV13 to TRBJ2-5; D is uncertain. There are 13 residues in the CDR3. V lost 1 base and J lost 2, with 5 bases in between. Germline CDR1 PRHDT, CDR2 FYEKMQ (reference sequence). CDR3 nucleotides: TGTGCCAGCAGCTTAGAACAGCAAGAGACCCAGTACTTC. Protein sequence: CASSLEQQETQYF. The complete variable domain, with remaining parts taken from reference TRBV13 and TRBJ2-5, reads AAGVIQSPRHLIKEKRETATLKCYPIPRHDTVYWYQQGPGQDPQFLISFYEKMQSDKGSIPDRFSAQQFSDYHSELNMSSLELGDSALYFCASSLEQQETQYFGPGTRLLVL.

This chain connects TRBV28 to TRBJ1-1, with a weak D call TRBD1 (5 bases). Trimming shortened V by 6 bases and J by 5 bases, and 16 bases separated the two germline ends. This CDR3 region has 14 residues. Germline assignment: CDR1 MDHEN and CDR2 SYDVKM. The CDR3 coding sequence is TGTGCCAGCAGGATCCAGGGACTTGCTACTGAAGCTTTCTTT. It yields the protein CASRIQGLATEAFF.

The chain uses TRBV18 and TRBJ1-5, with no clear D. The CDR3 has 15 amino acids. CDR1 and CDR2 from the germline V gene are KGHSH and LQKENI. V lost 6 bases and J 1 base, leaving 13 bases between the germline ends. CDR3 loop: CASSLTGLSNQPQHF. For the CDR3, the DNA is TGTGCCAGCTCCTTGACTGGTTTGAGCAATCAGCCCCAGCATTTT.

This clone was observed a handful of times. The chain is built from TRBV18 and TRBJ2-2, with 7 bases aligning to TRBD1. This CDR3 is 15 amino acids long. J gave up 4 bases and V 3 bases, and 5 bases lay outside the gene matches. The germline CDR1 and CDR2 sequences are KGHSH and LQKENI. CDR3 in DNA: TGTGCCAGCTCACCTTCGGACAGGCCCACCGGGGAGCTGTTTTTT. Translated, it gives CASSPSDRPTGELFF.

The gene calls are TRBV12-3 or TRBV12-4 and TRBJ2-1; D call uncertain. V gave up 7 bases and J gave up 10 bases, with 14 bases separating them. This CDR3 comprises 12 residues. This CDR3 is CASTEALPEQFF. In DNA form, the CDR3 reads TGTGCCAGCACCGAGGCCCTCCCAGAGCAGTTCTTC.

J is TRBJ1-5 and V is TRBV4-1, with D tentatively TRBD1 (5 bases). Trimming shortened V by 1 base and J by 7 bases, and 14 bases separated the two germline ends. This CDR3 contains 15 residues. Germline loops: CDR1 MGHRA, CDR2 YSYEKL. CDR3 amino acids: CASSQVLGGGQPQHF. In DNA form, the CDR3 reads TGCGCCAGCAGCCAAGTCTTGGGGGGAGGGCAGCCCCAGCATTTT.